This TCR beta chain was found in a study of cytomegalovirus exposure and HLA in healthy donors. Primers included in the PCR were 60 Vbeta and 13 Jbeta primers. The assay was immunoSEQ multiplex PCR, and TCRdb's table has in-frame clones only and misses some. This table holds under 250,000 clones, more than 65% found once. With respect to this clone: Its antigen remains unknown.

Looked up from germline, CDR1 is SGDLS and CDR2 is YYNGEE. This CDR3 is 15 amino acids long. With 4 bases clipped from V and 4 bases from J, the junction kept 11 bases outside the gene matches. Points from the study as a whole: Follow-up analysis later connected one missense variant in DCLRE1C with trimming of TCR beta V- and J-genes. Some TCR beta chains (over 150 of them) were listed as cytomegalovirus-associated. Researchers reported in a later analysis that common viral pathogens appeared linked to several top clusters.

What was sequenced was PBMCs. The clonotype was recovered from a man over 45 in good health and CMV-seronegative. This sequence joins TRBV9 and TRBJ2-7, with 7 bases fitting TRBD1. This CDR3 reads CASSTQEGARYEQYF. The CDR3 bases are TGTGCCAGCAGCACCCAAGAGGGGGCGCGATACGAGCAGTACTTC.